Listed below are T cell receptor beta chains from one sample, sequenced in a study of early stage breast cancer tumors. Sequenced by immunoSEQ multiplex PCR; TCRdb stores in-frame clones only, minus some. The repertoire includes about 9,600 clones, around three fifths of them detected once, and about 11% sits in the top ten. The specimen was breast tumor tissue. The receptors derive from a person in their sixties with breast cancer. Both conserved end residues are part of each CDR3. The D gene is left open where the match is weak. Clone size is given for some rows only: seen once, a few or many times, or a class if the clone is expanded.

clone_size j_call v_call d_call cdr3_nt cdr3_aa
NA TRBJ2-1 TRBV19 NA TGTGCCAGTCTTCCCAGGGGAGGCGAGCAGTTCTTC CASLPRGGEQFF
few TRBJ1-2 TRBV7-2 TRBD1 TGTGCCAGCAGCTTAAGTCTCGCAGGGGGCCCTGGCTACACCTTC CASSLSLAGGPGYTF
NA TRBJ2-1 TRBV5-1 NA TGCGCCGGCTTAGTTAGGAGCTCCTACAATGAGCAGTTCTTC CAGLVRSSYNEQFF
few TRBJ2-7 TRBV7-2 TRBD2 TGTGCCAGCAGCTCGGGACTAGCCATGGGCGAGCAGTACTTC CASSSGLAMGEQYF
NA TRBJ1-1 TRBV11-3 NA TGTGCCAGCAGCTTAGGCAGGGGCGGAACTGAAGCTTTCTTT CASSLGRGGTEAFF
few TRBJ1-5 TRBV2 TRBD1 TGTGCCAGCAGTGGTTTCACAGGGGTGAATCAGCCCCAGCATTTT CASSGFTGVNQPQHF
NA TRBJ1-6 TRBV6-6 NA TGTGCCAGCAGGCAGAATAATTCACCCCTCCACTTT CASRQNNSPLHF
NA TRBJ2-7 TRBV27 NA TGTGCCAGCGGACATACGTCCGGAACGGGGTCAGTGTCCTACGAGCAGTACTTC CASGHTSGTGSVSYEQYF
NA TRBJ1-2 TRBV6-5 NA TGTGCCAGCAGTTACGGACATAACTATGGCTACACCTTC CASSYGHNYGYTF
NA TRBJ2-1 TRBV11-3 TRBD1 TGTGCCAGCAGCCAAAAACAGGGGAACTACAATGAGCAGTTCTTC CASSQKQGNYNEQFF
NA TRBJ2-1 TRBV5-5 NA TGTGCCAGCAGCCGTAGGTGGAAGCAGAATGAGCAGTTCTTC CASSRRWKQNEQFF